Listed below are T cell receptor beta chains from one sample, sequenced in a study of cytomegalovirus exposure and HLA in healthy donors. Assay used: immunoSEQ multiplex PCR; TCRdb lists only in-frame clones, some missing. The data hold some 120,000 clones, with about three quarters observed a single time. The sample taken for sequencing was PBMCs. The receptors derive from a man between 25 and 39 years old in good health and CMV-seronegative. Both conserved end residues are part of each CDR3. Fields, in order: V gene, clone size, J gene, D gene, CDR3 protein, CDR3 DNA. A D gene is named only where the DNA matches it firmly. Only some rows state a clone size, as once, few, many or a class for expanded clones.

TRBV4-1	.	TRBJ2-1	TRBD1	CASSQDYRGHSYNEQFF	TGCGCCAGCAGCCAAGATTACAGGGGGCACTCCTACAATGAGCAGTTCTTC
TRBV28	.	TRBJ1-1	.	CASRVDTEAFF	TGTGCCAGCAGGGTAGACACTGAAGCTTTCTTT
TRBV5-1	few	TRBJ1-1	.	CASSSQGWVNTEAFF	TGCGCCAGCAGCTCTCAGGGGTGGGTGAACACTGAAGCTTTCTTT
TRBV7-9	.	TRBJ2-1	.	CASSLVGQGPYNEQFF	TGTGCCAGCAGCTTAGTGGGCCAGGGGCCCTACAATGAGCAGTTCTTC
TRBV7-2	.	TRBJ1-5	.	CASSSRRDQPQHF	TGTGCCAGCAGCTCCCGGCGGGATCAGCCCCAGCATTTT
TRBV2	.	TRBJ2-7	TRBD1	CASREPGQDYEQYF	TGTGCCAGCAGAGAGCCGGGACAGGACTACGAGCAGTACTTC
TRBV29-1	.	TRBJ1-1	.	CSVVRGMNTEAFF	TGCAGCGTTGTCAGGGGAATGAACACTGAAGCTTTCTTT
TRBV6-1	.	TRBJ1-4	.	CASSEMGSNEKLFF	TGTGCCAGCAGTGAAATGGGCTCTAATGAAAAACTGTTTTTT
TRBV2	.	TRBJ1-5	TRBD1	CASSPGQGAKQPQHF	TGTGCCAGCAGCCCGGGACAGGGGGCGAAACAGCCCCAGCATTTT
TRBV5-1	few	TRBJ1-2	TRBD1	CASSLDRGSYTF	TGCGCCAGCAGCTTGGACAGGGGAAGCTACACCTTC
TRBV7-2	.	TRBJ1-2	.	CASSLGFGGIYGYTF	TGTGCCAGCAGCTTAGGATTTGGGGGGATCTATGGCTACACCTTC
TRBV9	.	TRBJ2-7	TRBD2	CASSLLGGSSYEQYF	TGTGCCAGCAGCCTCCTCGGGGGGAGCTCCTACGAGCAGTACTTC
TRBV4-2	few	TRBJ2-7	TRBD1	CASSQDRGTGGTYEQYF	TGTGCCAGCAGCCAAGATCGAGGGACAGGTGGAACTTACGAGCAGTACTTC
TRBV5-6	.	TRBJ1-1	TRBD1	CASSFGDRVSNTEAFF	TGTGCCAGCAGCTTCGGGGACAGGGTGTCGAACACTGAAGCTTTCTTT
TRBV10-3	.	TRBJ2-7	.	CAISEPRALSYEQYF	TGTGCCATCAGTGAACCCAGGGCCCTCTCCTACGAGCAGTACTTC
TRBV7-2	.	TRBJ1-1	.	CASSLIGQLNTEAFF	TGTGCCAGCAGCTTAATCGGACAGCTGAACACTGAAGCTTTCTTT
TRBV10-3	.	TRBJ1-4	.	CATRSKEGEKLFF	TGTGCCACCCGGTCCAAGGAGGGTGAAAAACTGTTTTTT
TRBV10-2	few	TRBJ2-1	.	CASSTRGGTFYNEQFF	TGCGCCAGCAGTACTAGGGGGGGAACGTTCTACAATGAGCAGTTCTTC
TRBV19	.	TRBJ1-1	.	CATYPGWGEAFF	TGTGCCACCTACCCAGGGTGGGGTGAAGCTTTCTTT
TRBV27	.	TRBJ2-7	.	CASSSGTRSYEQYF	TGTGCCAGCAGCTCCGGGACACGGTCCTACGAGCAGTACTTC
TRBV30	.	TRBJ2-5	TRBD2	CAWSVRTSGGAETQYF	TGTGCCTGGAGTGTCCGAACTAGCGGGGGAGCTGAGACCCAGTACTTC
TRBV29-1	.	TRBJ2-5	TRBD1	CSVRPETGQETQYF	TGCAGCGTGCGACCCGAGACAGGGCAAGAGACCCAGTACTTC
TRBV30	.	TRBJ1-1	.	CAWGRNTEAFF	TGTGCCTGGGGCAGGAACACTGAAGCTTTCTTT
TRBV9	.	TRBJ2-3	TRBD1	CASSVGGGGPDTQYF	TGTGCCAGCAGCGTAGGAGGGGGCGGGCCAGATACGCAGTATTTT
TRBV6-5	.	TRBJ1-5	.	CASRLNTGNQPQHF	TGTGCCAGCAGATTAAATACAGGGAATCAGCCCCAGCATTTT
TRBV30	few	TRBJ2-7	.	CAWSARAYEQYF	TGTGCCTGGAGTGCGAGAGCCTACGAGCAGTACTTC
TRBV2	.	TRBJ1-1	TRBD1	CASSGHGQGTMNTEAFF	TGTGCCAGCAGTGGCCACGGACAGGGGACTATGAACACTGAAGCTTTCTTT
TRBV6-6	.	TRBJ2-1	TRBD2	CASTNRGTSRYNEQFF	TGTGCCAGCACCAATCGAGGGACTAGCCGGTACAATGAGCAGTTCTTC
TRBV7-6	.	TRBJ2-2	.	CASKGSNTGELFF	TGTGCCAGCAAGGGGTCGAACACCGGGGAGCTGTTTTTT
TRBV29-1	few	TRBJ1-4	.	CSVGSPRELFF	TGCAGCGTTGGGAGCCCTCGGGAACTGTTTTTT
TRBV6-7	few	TRBJ1-3	.	CASSDDRTWHTIYF	TGTGCCAGCAGTGATGACAGAACTTGGCACACCATATATTTT
TRBV28	.	TRBJ1-1	.	CASSPTSRTIGTEAFF	TGTGCCAGCAGCCCTACCTCTCGGACAATTGGGACTGAAGCTTTCTTT
TRBV5-4	.	TRBJ2-5	TRBD1	CASRPGQEETQYF	TGTGCCAGCAGACCTGGACAGGAAGAGACCCAGTACTTC
TRBV5-1	.	TRBJ2-2	.	CASSSMDSGRHSNTGELFF	TGCGCCAGCAGCTCGATGGACTCAGGAAGGCACTCGAACACCGGGGAGCTGTTTTTT
TRBV5-8	.	TRBJ1-2	TRBD1	CASNLPGQGNYGYTF	TGTGCCAGCAACCTTCCGGGACAGGGGAACTATGGCTACACCTTC
TRBV7-2	.	TRBJ2-2	.	CASLRGGEGELFF	TGTGCCAGCCTTAGGGGGGGGGAGGGGGAGCTGTTTTTT
TRBV7-9	.	TRBJ1-2	TRBD1	CASSFRDRARGGYTF	TGTGCCAGCAGCTTCCGGGACAGGGCCAGGGGTGGCTACACCTTC
TRBV11-3	.	TRBJ2-3	TRBD1	CASSLGTAGSSGTDTQYF	TGTGCCAGCAGTTTGGGGACAGCCGGTAGCTCAGGCACAGATACGCAGTATTTT
TRBV4-2	once	TRBJ2-7	.	CASSQDRTIGSEQYF	TGTGCCAGCAGCCAAGATCGGACGATTGGGAGCGAGCAGTACTTC
TRBV10-1	once	TRBJ2-2	.	CASSDRLSRTGELFF	TGCGCCAGCAGTGACAGGCTGTCCCGCACCGGGGAGCTGTTTTTT
TRBV5-6	few	TRBJ2-3	.	CASTLRGSTDTQYF	TGTGCCAGCACGTTGAGGGGGTCCACAGATACGCAGTATTTT
TRBV30	few	TRBJ1-5	.	CAWNRGVNSNQPQHF	TGTGCCTGGAACCGGGGTGTGAATAGCAATCAGCCCCAGCATTTT
TRBV6-6	once	TRBJ2-2	.	CASSYLTGGDTGELFF	TGTGCCAGCAGTTACCTTACAGGGGGGGACACCGGGGAGCTGTTTTTT
TRBV9	.	TRBJ2-6	TRBD1	CASSYSRQGQTGANVLTF	TGTGCCAGCAGCTATAGTAGACAGGGGCAGACTGGGGCCAACGTCCTGACTTTC
TRBV27	.	TRBJ1-2	.	CASRPGELPANYGYTF	TGTGCCAGCAGGCCGGGAGAATTACCCGCTAACTATGGCTACACCTTC
TRBV27	.	TRBJ1-4	.	CASSLYGREEEKLFF	TGTGCCAGCAGTTTATATGGCCGAGAGGAGGAAAAACTGTTTTTT
TRBV4-1	.	TRBJ2-3	.	CASSQDPGWGTDTQYF	TGCGCCAGCAGCCAAGATCCGGGATGGGGCACAGATACGCAGTATTTT
TRBV7-2	.	TRBJ2-1	TRBD2	CASLPGTISEQFF	TGTGCCAGCTTACCCGGGACTATATCTGAGCAGTTCTTC
TRBV6-6	few	TRBJ1-2	TRBD1	CATVRGTGVGYTF	TGTGCCACCGTTAGAGGGACAGGGGTAGGCTACACCTTC
TRBV6-1	.	TRBJ2-7	TRBD2	CASSLGGGINEQYF	TGTGCCAGCAGCCTCGGGGGGGGGATAAACGAGCAGTACTTC
TRBV30	.	TRBJ2-7	TRBD1	CASQTGAYEQYF	TGTGCCTCTCAGACAGGGGCCTACGAGCAGTACTTC